One and the same sample provided the 20 T cell receptor beta chains below, sequenced in a study of blood T cell repertoires in COVID-19. Produced via immunoSEQ multiplex PCR; TCRdb's table is partial and in-frame only. The repertoire has approximately 100,000 clones, about 87% of them found once; the top ten carry 1% to 1.4%. What was sequenced was peripheral blood. These receptors came from a human donor in a cohort sampled during active COVID-19.

The J gene is TRBJ1-2, the V gene TRBV9; no definite D call. The V and J ends lost 0 bases and 8 bases respectively, with 11 bases between them. The CDR3 is made up of 13 amino acids. Germline CDR1 and CDR2: SGDLS and YYNGEE. Here the CDR3 DNA reads TGTGCCAGCAGCGTAGGATTAGGAGGAGGCTACACCTTC. Translating it yields CASSVGLGGGYTF.

Only one count was recorded for this clone. This rearrangement joins TRBV10-3 to TRBJ1-1, with TRBD1 matching 9 bases. Germline CDR1 is ENHRY and CDR2 is SYGVKD. Trimming took 8 bases from V and 1 from J; bases not matched to a gene: 5. The CDR3 extends over 14 amino acids. In DNA, the CDR3 is TGTGCCATCGGGACAGGGCGGTCGAACACTGAAGCTTTCTTT. Protein: CAIGTGRSNTEAFF.

The genes are TRBV6-5 and TRBJ2-7, with TRBD1 matching over 9 bases. This CDR3 is 14 amino acids long. Germline CDR1 is MNHEY and CDR2 is SVGAGI. V was clipped by 6 bases and J by 3 bases; unmatched bases: 6. CDR3 bases: TGTGCCAGCAGGGCTTGGACAGGGGACTACGAGCAGTACTTC. It yields the protein CASRAWTGDYEQYF.

This chain joins TRBV27 and TRBJ1-1; perhaps TRBD1 as D (5 bases). The ends were cut back, 7 bases at V and 5 bases at J, with 17 bases in the middle. The CDR3 totals 14 residues. The germline gives CDR1 MNHEY, CDR2 SMNVEV (reference sequence). CDR3 nucleotides: TGTGCCAGCACCAAAGGGGACTCCAGGACTGAAGCTTTCTTT. Translating it yields CASTKGDSRTEAFF.

The V call is TRBV5-4, the J call TRBJ2-7; TRBD2 aligns across 14 bases. The J segment lost 2 bases and the V segment lost 1 base, leaving 8 bases of the junction unmatched. Germline values: CDR1 SGHNT, CDR2 YYREEE (reference sequence). This CDR3 is 18 amino acids long. CDR3 sequence reads: CASSLLGLAGGPPYEQYF. The CDR3 DNA follows: TGTGCCAGCAGCTTGCTTGGACTAGCGGGGGGCCCACCCTACGAGCAGTACTTC.

The gene calls are TRBV5-1 and TRBJ2-7; a weak D match, TRBD2 (6 bases). The V and J ends lost 4 bases and 1 base respectively, with 15 bases between them. This CDR3 comprises 15 residues. The germline gives CDR1 SGHRS, CDR2 YFSETQ. For the CDR3, the DNA is TGCGCCAGCAGCAGGTGGGGCGGGGTTTCCTACGAGCAGTACTTC. It specifies CASSRWGGVSYEQYF.

In this sample, this clone turned up many times. Its ends do not fully match the called genes, so a read error is possible. The rearrangement uses TRBV7-9 and TRBJ2-1; D not certain. The CDR3 extends over 14 amino acids. In germline, CDR1 is SEHNR, CDR2 FQNEAQ (reference sequence). DNA of the CDR3: TGTGCCAGCAGCTTAGAGTGGAGCTACTATGAGCAGTTCTTC. Translating gives CASSLEWSYYEQFF.

The V call is TRBV13, the J call TRBJ2-3; 12 positions agree with TRBD2. The germline gives CDR1 PRHDT, CDR2 FYEKMQ (reference sequence). J gave up 3 bases and V 3 bases, and 4 bases lay outside the gene matches. The CDR3 has 16 residues. The CDR3 DNA reads as TGTGCCAGCAGCTTCAAGACTAGCGGGAGTACAGATACGCAGTATTTT. Residues: CASSFKTSGSTDTQYF.

This clone was observed a single time. CDR3 region: CASSLLATSTDTQYF. CDR3 nucleotide sequence: TGTGCCAGCAGTTTACTAGCGACTAGCACAGATACGCAGTATTTT. This chain connects TRBV7-2 to TRBJ2-3; 7 nucleotides agree with TRBD2. The CDR3 extends over 15 amino acids. Germline CDR1 reads SGHTA; CDR2 reads FQGNSA. The V gene end was trimmed by 6 bases and the J gene end by 0 bases; junction bases not matched to a gene: 6.

The rearrangement links TRBV18 to TRBJ2-1, with 8 nucleotides matching TRBD1. This CDR3 has 13 amino acids. Germline lookup yields CDR1 KGHSH and CDR2 LQKENI. V trimming: 3 bases; J trimming: 14 bases; junction bases outside the gene matches: 9. The CDR3 spells CASSPDREGSEFF. As DNA, the CDR3 is TGTGCCAGCTCACCGGACAGGGAAGGGTCGGAGTTCTTC.

The chain carries TRBV9 and TRBJ2-3; D is unclear. CDR1 is SGDLS, CDR2 YYNGEE, per germline. Trimming removed 3 bases from V and 0 bases from J, with 5 bases in between. The length of the CDR3 is 13 residues. CDR3 in amino acids: CASSAPSTDTQYF. DNA for the CDR3: TGTGCCAGCAGCGCTCCTAGCACAGATACGCAGTATTTT.

The J gene is TRBJ1-5, the V gene TRBV7-6; D perhaps matches TRBD1 (6 bases). The CDR3 totals 17 residues. The V gene's germline CDR1 is SGHVS and CDR2 FNYEAQ. V was shortened by 5 bases and J by 5 bases, with 22 bases between the two germline ends. CDR3 sequence (DNA): TGTGCCAGCAGCCGACAGGAATCCACGAGAAGAGATCAGCCCCAGCATTTT. Translating it yields CASSRQESTRRDQPQHF.

This chain connects TRBV15 to TRBJ2-1, with D possibly matching TRBD1 (6 bases). The CDR3 has 18 residues. Trimming removed 0 bases at V and 0 bases at J, with 15 bases between. Germline CDR1 and CDR2: LNHNV and YYDKDF (reference sequence). The CDR3 sequence: CATSRDLGGLRSYNEQFF. CDR3 DNA: TGTGCCACCAGCAGAGATCTTGGGGGCCTACGCTCCTACAATGAGCAGTTCTTC.

The chain combines TRBV4-3 with TRBJ2-1; TRBD2 agrees at 14 bases. J was trimmed by 0 bases and V by 0 bases; bases with no gene match: 10. The CDR3 sequence is 21 residues long. The germline gives CDR1 LGHNA, CDR2 YSLEER. DNA of the CDR3: TGCGCCAGCAGCCAAGAGGGGACTAGCGGGAGTGAAGGGAGCTCCTACAATGAGCAGTTCTTC. Its translation is CASSQEGTSGSEGSSYNEQFF.

The gene calls are TRBV5-1 and TRBJ1-3; no clear D gene. Trimming shortened V by 2 bases and J by 4 bases, and 10 bases separated the two germline ends. Germline CDR1 and CDR2: SGHRS and YFSETQ. The CDR3 extends over 14 amino acids. CDR3 residues: CASSFGGPGNTIYF. The CDR3 DNA sequence: TGCGCCAGCAGCTTTGGCGGGCCCGGAAACACCATATATTTT.

This clone occurred once. The genes are TRBV10-3 and TRBJ2-1; 13 nucleotides match TRBD2. Losses at the gene ends were 0 bases for V and 6 bases for J; bases not matched to a gene: 5. CDR3 size: 17 residues. Germline CDR1 reads ENHRY; CDR2 reads SYGVKD. This CDR3 is CAISESARLAGGNEQFF. The CDR3 DNA reads as TGTGCCATCAGTGAGTCGGCGAGACTAGCGGGAGGCAATGAGCAGTTCTTC.

V gene TRBV20-1 combines with J gene TRBJ2-3; 13 nucleotides match TRBD2. Germline lookup yields CDR1 DFQATT and CDR2 SNEGSKA (reference sequence). The CDR3 consists of 15 residues. Trimming removed 3 bases from V and 4 bases from J; junction bases left unmatched: 4. The CDR3 sequence: CSASALAGGPDTQYF. CDR3 coding DNA: TGCAGTGCTAGTGCACTAGCGGGAGGGCCAGATACGCAGTATTTT.

The chain links TRBV2 to TRBJ1-5, with 7 bases matching TRBD1. V lost 4 bases to trimming and J lost 7 bases; unmatched junction nucleotides: 7. The CDR3 loop spans 14 amino acids. Per the germline V gene, CDR1 is SNHLY and CDR2 is FYNNEI. The CDR3 loop is CASSGQGMYQPQHF. CDR3 DNA sequence: TGTGCCAGCAGTGGACAGGGTATGTACCAGCCCCAGCATTTT.

The chain combines TRBV5-1 with TRBJ2-1, with a possible D match to TRBD1 (6 bases). Trimming removed 0 bases at V and 15 bases at J, with 13 bases between. The CDR3 contains 12 residues. Germline CDR1 and CDR2: SGHRS and YFSETQ. The CDR3 is CASSLAAGARFF. The CDR3 DNA reads TGCGCCAGCAGCTTGGCGGCAGGGGCTCGGTTCTTC.

This rearrangement joins TRBV19 to TRBJ2-2, with TRBD1 identical over 8 bases. Per the germline V gene, CDR1 is LNHDA and CDR2 is SQIVND (reference sequence). After removal of 5 bases from V and 6 bases from J, the junction contained 8 bases not matched to a gene. This CDR3 is built from 15 residues. CDR3 DNA: TGTGCCAGTAGTCAACAGGGGGGAGGTTCCGGGGAGCTGTTTTTT. Translation gives CASSQQGGGSGELFF.